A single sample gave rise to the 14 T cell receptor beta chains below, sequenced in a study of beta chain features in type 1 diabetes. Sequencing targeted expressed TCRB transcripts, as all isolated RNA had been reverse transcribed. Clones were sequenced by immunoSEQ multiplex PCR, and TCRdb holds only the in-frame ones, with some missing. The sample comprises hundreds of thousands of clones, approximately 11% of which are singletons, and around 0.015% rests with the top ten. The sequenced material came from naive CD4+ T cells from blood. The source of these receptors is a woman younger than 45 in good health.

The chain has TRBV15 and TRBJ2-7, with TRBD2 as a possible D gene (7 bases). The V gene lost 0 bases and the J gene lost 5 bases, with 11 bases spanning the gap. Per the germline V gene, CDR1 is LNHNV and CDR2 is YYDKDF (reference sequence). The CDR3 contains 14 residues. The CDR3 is CATSRDLGGDEQYF. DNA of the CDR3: TGTGCCACCAGCAGAGATCTAGGGGGGGACGAGCAGTACTTC.

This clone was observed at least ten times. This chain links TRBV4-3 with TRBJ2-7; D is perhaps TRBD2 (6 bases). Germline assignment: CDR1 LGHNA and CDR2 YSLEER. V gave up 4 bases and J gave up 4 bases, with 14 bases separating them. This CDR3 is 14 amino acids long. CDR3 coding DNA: TGCGCCAGCAGCCCGGAGGAGGGTCTGTACGAGCAGTACTTC. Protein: CASSPEEGLYEQYF.

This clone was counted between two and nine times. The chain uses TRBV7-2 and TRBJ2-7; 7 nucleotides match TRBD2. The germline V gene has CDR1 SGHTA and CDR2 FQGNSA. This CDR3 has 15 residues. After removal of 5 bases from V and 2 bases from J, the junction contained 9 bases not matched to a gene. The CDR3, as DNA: TGTGCCAGCAGCCACAGACTAGCTGCCACCTACGAGCAGTACTTC. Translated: CASSHRLAATYEQYF.

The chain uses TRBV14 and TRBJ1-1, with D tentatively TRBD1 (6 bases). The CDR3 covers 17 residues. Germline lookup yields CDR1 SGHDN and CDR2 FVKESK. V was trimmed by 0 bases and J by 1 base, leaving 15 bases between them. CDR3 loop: CASSQDWGPLRNTEAFF. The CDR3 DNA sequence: TGTGCCAGCAGCCAAGATTGGGGGCCGCTTAGGAACACTGAAGCTTTCTTT.

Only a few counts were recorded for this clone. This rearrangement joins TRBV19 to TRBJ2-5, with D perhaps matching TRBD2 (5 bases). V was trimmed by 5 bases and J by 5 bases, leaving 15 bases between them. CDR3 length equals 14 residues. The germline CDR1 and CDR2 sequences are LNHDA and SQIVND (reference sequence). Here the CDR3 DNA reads TGTGCCAGTAGTCGTCGAGGGATAGGGGAGACCCAGTACTTC. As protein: CASSRRGIGETQYF.

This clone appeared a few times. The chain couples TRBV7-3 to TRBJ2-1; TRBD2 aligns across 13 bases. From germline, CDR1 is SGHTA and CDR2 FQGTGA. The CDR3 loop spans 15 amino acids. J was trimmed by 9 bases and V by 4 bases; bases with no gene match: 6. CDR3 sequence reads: CASSSGTSGMSEQFF. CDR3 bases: TGTGCCAGCAGCTCCGGGACTAGCGGGATGAGTGAGCAGTTCTTC.

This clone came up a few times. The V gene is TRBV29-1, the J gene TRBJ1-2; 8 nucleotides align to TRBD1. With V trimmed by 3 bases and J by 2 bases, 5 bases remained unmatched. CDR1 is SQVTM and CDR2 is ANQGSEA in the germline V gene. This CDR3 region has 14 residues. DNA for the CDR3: TGCAGCGTTGAGAAGAGGACAGGGAACTATGGCTACACCTTC. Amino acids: CSVEKRTGNYGYTF.

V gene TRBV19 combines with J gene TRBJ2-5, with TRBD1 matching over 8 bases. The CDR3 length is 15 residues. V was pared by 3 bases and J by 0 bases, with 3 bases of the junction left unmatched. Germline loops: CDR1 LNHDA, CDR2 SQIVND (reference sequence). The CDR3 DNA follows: TGTGCCAGTAGTATCTGGACAGGGAACCAAGAGACCCAGTACTTC. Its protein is CASSIWTGNQETQYF.

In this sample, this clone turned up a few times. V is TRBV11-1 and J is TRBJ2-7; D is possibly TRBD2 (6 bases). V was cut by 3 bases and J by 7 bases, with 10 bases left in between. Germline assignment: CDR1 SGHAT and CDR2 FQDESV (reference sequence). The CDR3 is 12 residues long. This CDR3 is CASSFGEEEQYF. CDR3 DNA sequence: TGTGCCAGCAGCTTCGGGGAGGAAGAGCAGTACTTC.

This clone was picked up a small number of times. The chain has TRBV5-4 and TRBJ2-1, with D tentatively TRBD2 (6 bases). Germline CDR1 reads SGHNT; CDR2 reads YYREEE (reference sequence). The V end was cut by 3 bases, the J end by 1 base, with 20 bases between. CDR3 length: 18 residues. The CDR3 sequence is CASSSAGGSGVSYNEQFF. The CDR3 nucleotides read TGTGCCAGCAGCTCCGCCGGCGGTAGCGGAGTATCCTACAATGAGCAGTTCTTC.

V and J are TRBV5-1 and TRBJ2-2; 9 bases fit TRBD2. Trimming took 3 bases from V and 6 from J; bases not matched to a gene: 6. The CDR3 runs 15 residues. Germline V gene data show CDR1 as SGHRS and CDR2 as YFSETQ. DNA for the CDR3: TGCGCCAGCAGCTCCGGGACTAGCTGGCCCGGGGAGCTGTTTTTT. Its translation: CASSSGTSWPGELFF.

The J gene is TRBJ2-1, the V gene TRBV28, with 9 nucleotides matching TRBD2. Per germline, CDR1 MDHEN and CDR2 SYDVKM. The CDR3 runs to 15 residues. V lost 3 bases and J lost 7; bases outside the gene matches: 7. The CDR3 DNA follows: TGTGCCAGCAGTTTGGGGAGCGGGAGGAGGAATGAGCAGTTCTTC. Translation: CASSLGSGRRNEQFF.

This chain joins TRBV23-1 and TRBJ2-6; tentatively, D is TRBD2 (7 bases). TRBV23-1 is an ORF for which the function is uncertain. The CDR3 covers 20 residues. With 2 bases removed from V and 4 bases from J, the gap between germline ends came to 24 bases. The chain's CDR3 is CASSQPPGGPPLSGANVLTF. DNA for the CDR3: TGCGCCAGCAGTCAACCCCCCGGGGGGCCCCCGCTCTCCGGGGCCAACGTCCTGACTTTC.

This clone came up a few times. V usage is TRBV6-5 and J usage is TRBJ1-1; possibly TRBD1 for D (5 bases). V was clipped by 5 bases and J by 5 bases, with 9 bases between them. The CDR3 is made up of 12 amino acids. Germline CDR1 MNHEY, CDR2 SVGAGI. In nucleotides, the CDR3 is TGTGCCAGCAGTCCCCAGGGTACTGAAGCTTTCTTT. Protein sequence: CASSPQGTEAFF.